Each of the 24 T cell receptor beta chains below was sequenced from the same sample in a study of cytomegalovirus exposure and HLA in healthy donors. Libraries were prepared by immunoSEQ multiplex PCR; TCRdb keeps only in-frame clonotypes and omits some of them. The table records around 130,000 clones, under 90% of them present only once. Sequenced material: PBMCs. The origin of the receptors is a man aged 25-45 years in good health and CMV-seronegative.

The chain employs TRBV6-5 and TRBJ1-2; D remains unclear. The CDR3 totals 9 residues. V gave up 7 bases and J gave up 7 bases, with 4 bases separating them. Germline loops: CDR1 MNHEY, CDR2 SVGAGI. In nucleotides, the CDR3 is TGTGCCAGCAAGCCTGGCTACACCTTC. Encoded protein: CASKPGYTF.

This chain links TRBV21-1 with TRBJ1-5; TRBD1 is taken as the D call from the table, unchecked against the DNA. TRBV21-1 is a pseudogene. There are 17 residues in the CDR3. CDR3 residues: CASSKASRRQADQPQHF. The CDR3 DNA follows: TGTGCCAGCAGCAAAGCCTCCCGGAGACAGGCCGATCAGCCCCAGCATTTT.

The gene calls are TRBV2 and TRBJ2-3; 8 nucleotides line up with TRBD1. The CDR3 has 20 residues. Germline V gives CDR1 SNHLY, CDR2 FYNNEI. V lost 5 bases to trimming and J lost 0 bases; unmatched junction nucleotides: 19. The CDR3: CASSFSPDEMTGASTDTQYF. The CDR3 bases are TGTGCCAGCAGTTTCTCCCCCGACGAAATGACAGGGGCGAGCACAGATACGCAGTATTTT.

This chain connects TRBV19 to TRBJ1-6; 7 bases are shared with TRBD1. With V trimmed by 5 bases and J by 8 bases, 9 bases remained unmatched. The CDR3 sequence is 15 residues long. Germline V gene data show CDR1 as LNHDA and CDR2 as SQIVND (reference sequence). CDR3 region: CASSFVDRNYSPLHF. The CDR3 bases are TGTGCCAGTAGTTTCGTGGACAGGAATTATTCACCCCTCCACTTT.

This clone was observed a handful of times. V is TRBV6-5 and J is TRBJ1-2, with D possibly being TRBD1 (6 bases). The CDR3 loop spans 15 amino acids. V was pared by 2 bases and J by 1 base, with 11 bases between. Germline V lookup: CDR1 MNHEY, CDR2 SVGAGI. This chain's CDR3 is CASSYHPQGNYGYTF. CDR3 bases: TGTGCCAGCAGTTACCATCCACAGGGTAACTATGGCTACACCTTC.

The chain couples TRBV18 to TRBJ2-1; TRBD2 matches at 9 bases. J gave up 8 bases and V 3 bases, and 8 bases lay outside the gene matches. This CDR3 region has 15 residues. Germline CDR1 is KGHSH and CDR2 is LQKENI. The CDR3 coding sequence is TGTGCCAGCTCACCTCAGCTAGCGGGGCGCGATGAGCAGTTCTTC. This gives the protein CASSPQLAGRDEQFF.

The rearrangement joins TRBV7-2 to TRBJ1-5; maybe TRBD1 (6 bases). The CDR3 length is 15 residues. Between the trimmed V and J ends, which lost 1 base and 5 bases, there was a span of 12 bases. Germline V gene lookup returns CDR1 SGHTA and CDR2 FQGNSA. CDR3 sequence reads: CASSLDSGGYQPQHF. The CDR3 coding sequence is TGTGCCAGCAGCTTAGATTCGGGGGGCTATCAGCCCCAGCATTTT.

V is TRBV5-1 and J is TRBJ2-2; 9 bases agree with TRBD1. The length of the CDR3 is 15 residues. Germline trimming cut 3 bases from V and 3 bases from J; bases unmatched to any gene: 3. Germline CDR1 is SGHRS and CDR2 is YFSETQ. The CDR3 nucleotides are TGCGCCAGCAGCTCGGGACAGGGAGACACCGGGGAGCTGTTTTTT. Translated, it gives CASSSGQGDTGELFF.

This chain's CDR3 is CASSLGEAVEQYF. In DNA, the CDR3 is TGTGCCAGCTCACTAGGGGAGGCGGTCGAGCAGTACTTC. This rearrangement joins TRBV18 to TRBJ2-7; weak D call: TRBD2 (6 bases). The CDR3 sequence is 13 residues long. CDR1 is KGHSH, CDR2 LQKENI, per germline. The germline V and J ends were trimmed by 4 bases and 6 bases, with 13 bases remaining between them.

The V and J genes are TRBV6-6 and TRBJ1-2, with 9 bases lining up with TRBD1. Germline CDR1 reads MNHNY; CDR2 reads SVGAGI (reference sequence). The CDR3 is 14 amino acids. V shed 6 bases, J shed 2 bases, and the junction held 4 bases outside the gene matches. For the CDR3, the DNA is TGTGCCAGCAGACAGGGGGCCGCCAACTATGGCTACACCTTC. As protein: CASRQGAANYGYTF.

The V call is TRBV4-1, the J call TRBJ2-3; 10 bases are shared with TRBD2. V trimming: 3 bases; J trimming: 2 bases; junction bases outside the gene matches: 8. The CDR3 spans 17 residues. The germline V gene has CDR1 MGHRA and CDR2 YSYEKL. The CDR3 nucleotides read TGCGCCAGCAGCCATGGCCCTAGCGGGGGAAACACAGATACGCAGTATTTT. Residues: CASSHGPSGGNTDTQYF.

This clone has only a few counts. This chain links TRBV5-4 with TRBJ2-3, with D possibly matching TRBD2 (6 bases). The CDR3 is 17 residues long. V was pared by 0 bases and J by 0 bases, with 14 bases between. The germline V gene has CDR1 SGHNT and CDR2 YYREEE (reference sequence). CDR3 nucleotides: TGTGCCAGCAGCTTGGCTGGGGCGGGGCATAGCACAGATACGCAGTATTTT. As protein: CASSLAGAGHSTDTQYF.

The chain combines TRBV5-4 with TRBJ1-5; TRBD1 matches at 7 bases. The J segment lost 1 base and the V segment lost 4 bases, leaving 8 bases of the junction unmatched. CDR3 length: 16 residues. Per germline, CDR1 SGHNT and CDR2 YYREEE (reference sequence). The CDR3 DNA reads TGTGCCAGCAGCCTGACCCCGGGACAGAGCAATCAGCCCCAGCATTTT. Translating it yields CASSLTPGQSNQPQHF.

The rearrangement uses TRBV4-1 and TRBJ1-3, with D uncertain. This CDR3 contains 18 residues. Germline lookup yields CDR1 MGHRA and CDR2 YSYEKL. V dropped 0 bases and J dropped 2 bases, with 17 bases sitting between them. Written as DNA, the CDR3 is TGCGCCAGCAGCCAAGAGATAGAATGGAGGGTCGCTGGAAACACCATATATTTT. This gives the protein CASSQEIEWRVAGNTIYF.

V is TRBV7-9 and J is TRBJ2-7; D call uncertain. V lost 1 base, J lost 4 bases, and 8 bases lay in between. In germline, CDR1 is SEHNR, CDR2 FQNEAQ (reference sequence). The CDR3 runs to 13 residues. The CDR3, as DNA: TGTGCCAGCAGCTTAGAGCAGGAATACGAGCAGTACTTC. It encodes CASSLEQEYEQYF.

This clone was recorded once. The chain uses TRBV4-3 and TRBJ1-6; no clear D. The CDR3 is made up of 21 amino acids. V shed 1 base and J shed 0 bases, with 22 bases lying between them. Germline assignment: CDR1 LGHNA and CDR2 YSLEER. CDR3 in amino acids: CASSQGPQRPTISSYNSPLHF. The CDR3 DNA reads TGCGCCAGCAGCCAAGGTCCACAAAGGCCAACTATAAGCTCCTATAATTCACCCCTCCACTTT.

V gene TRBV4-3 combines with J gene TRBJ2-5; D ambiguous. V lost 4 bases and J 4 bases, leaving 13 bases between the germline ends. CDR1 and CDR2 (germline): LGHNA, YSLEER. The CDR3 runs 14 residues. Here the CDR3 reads CASSLALGPETQYF. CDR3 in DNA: TGCGCCAGCAGCCTGGCCCTGGGCCCAGAGACCCAGTACTTC.

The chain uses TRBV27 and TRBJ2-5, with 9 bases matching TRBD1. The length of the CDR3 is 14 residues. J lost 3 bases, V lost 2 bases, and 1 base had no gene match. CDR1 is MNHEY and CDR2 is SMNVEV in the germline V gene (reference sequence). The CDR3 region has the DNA TGTGCCAGCAGTTTAGGGGACAGGGAAGAGACCCAGTACTTC. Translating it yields CASSLGDREETQYF.

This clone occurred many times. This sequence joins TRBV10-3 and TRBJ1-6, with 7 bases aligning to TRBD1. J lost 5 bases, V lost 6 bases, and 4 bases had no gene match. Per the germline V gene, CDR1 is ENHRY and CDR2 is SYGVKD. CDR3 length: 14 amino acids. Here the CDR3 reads CAIRGGQNNSPLHF. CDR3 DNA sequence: TGTGCCATCAGGGGGGGACAGAATAATTCACCCCTCCACTTT.

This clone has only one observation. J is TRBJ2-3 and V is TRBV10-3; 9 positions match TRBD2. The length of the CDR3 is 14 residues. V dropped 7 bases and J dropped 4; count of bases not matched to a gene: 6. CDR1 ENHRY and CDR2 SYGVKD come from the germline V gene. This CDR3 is CAITDSGGPDTQYF. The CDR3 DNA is TGTGCCATCACCGATAGCGGGGGCCCAGATACGCAGTATTTT.

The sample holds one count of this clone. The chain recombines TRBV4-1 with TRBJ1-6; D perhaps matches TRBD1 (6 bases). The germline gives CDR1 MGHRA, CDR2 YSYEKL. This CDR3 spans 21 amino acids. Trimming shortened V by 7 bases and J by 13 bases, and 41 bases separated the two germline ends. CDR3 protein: CASTPEHRQRGRQDGSAPLHF. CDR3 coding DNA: TGCGCCAGCACCCCTGAGCATAGGCAACGGGGCCGACAGGACGGATCGGCTCCCCTCCACTTT.

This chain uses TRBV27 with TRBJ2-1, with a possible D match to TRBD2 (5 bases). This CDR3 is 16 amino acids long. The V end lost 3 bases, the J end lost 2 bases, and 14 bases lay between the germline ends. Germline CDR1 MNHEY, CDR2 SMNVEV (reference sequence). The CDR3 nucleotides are TGTGCCAGCAGTTTCCTTGGGGAGAGACCCTACAATGAGCAGTTCTTC. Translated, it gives CASSFLGERPYNEQFF.

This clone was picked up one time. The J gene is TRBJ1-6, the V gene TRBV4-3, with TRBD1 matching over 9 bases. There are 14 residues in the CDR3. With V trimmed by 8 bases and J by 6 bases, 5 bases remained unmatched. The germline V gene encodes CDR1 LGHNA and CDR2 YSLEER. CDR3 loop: CASAQGAGNSPLHF. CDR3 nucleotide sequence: TGCGCCAGCGCACAGGGGGCTGGTAATTCACCCCTCCACTTT.

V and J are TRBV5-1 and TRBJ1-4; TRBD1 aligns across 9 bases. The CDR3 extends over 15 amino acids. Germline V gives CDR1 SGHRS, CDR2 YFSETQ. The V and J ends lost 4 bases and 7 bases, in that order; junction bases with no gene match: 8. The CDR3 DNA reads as TGCGCCAGCAGCCTAGGACAGGGGAGCGGTGAAAAACTGTTTTTT. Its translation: CASSLGQGSGEKLFF.